The present entry profiles one T cell receptor (beta chain) with its context. Antigen: not known. The data belong to a study of graft-versus-host responses after intestinal transplantation. In the study overall: Transplantation in recipients was multivisceral, liver-intestinal, or isolated intestinal. Every recipient underwent anti-thymocyte globulin induction, then tacrolimus and steroids for around three years. Study-wide points: GvH clones appeared in recipient marrow, some first in ileum or blood.

The assay was immunoSEQ multiplex PCR, and TCRdb's table has in-frame clones only and misses some. The sample holds tens of thousands of clones, about 90% seen once. CDR1 is ENHRY, CDR2 SYGVKD, per germline. V lost 4 bases to trimming and J lost 2 bases, with 17 bases between them. The CDR3 runs to 16 residues. The chain recombines TRBV10-3 with TRBJ1-2; tentative D call: TRBD1 (5 bases). The receptor was derived from a human donor who received an intestinal transplant. Sequences were derived from unstimulated CD8+ T cells sorted from spleen or lymph node cells, sampled before intestinal transplant. The CDR3 reads CAISGPWRGQNYGYTF. Written as DNA, the CDR3 is TGTGCCATCAGTGGACCCTGGAGGGGCCAAAACTATGGCTACACCTTC.